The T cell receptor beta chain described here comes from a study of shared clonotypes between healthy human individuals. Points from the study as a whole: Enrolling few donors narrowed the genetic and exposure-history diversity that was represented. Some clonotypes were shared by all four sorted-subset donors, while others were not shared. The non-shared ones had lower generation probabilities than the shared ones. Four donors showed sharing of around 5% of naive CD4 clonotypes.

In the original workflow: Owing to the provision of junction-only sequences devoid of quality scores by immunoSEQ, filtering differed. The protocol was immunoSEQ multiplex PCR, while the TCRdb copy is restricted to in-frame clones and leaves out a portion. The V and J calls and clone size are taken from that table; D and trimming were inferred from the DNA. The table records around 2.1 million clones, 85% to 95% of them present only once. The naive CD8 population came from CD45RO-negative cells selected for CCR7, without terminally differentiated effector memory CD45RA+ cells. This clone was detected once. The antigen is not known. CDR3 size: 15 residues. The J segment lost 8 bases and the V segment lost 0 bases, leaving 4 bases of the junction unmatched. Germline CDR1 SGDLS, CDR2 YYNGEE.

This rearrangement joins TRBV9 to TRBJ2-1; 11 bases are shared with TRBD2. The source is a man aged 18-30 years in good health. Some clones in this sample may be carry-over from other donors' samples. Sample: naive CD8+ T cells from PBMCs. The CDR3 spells CASSVGTSGWDEQFF. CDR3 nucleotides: TGTGCCAGCAGCGTAGGGACTAGCGGGTGGGATGAGCAGTTCTTC.